Described below is a single T cell receptor beta chain sequence and its context. Original processing methods: How many nucleated cells were present was estimated from reference gene primer amplification. Sequenced by immunoSEQ multiplex PCR; TCRdb stores in-frame clones only, minus some. Clonal size and the V and J genes are those of that table, whereas D and trimming came from the DNA. The sample lists roughly 90,000 clones, about 77% seen once, with approximately 15% in the top ten. This sample was included in a study of blood T cell repertoires in COVID-19. Background on the study: The United States, Italy and Spain provided the acute and convalescent COVID-19 samples. T cells, B-cell-depleted T cells, or PBMCs supplied cDNA or gDNA.

CDR1 is KGHSH and CDR2 is LQKENI in the germline V gene. The CDR3 loop spans 13 amino acids. V was cut by 3 bases and J by 7 bases, with 10 bases left in between. The J gene is TRBJ2-1, the V gene TRBV18, with D perhaps matching TRBD2 (6 bases). Sequencing input: peripheral blood. The sequence was collected from a human donor in a cohort sampled during active COVID-19. The CDR3 nucleotides read TGTGCCAGCTCACCCGGGACTTTAAATGAGCAGTTCTTC. Protein product: CASSPGTLNEQFF. Together with reference TRBV18 and TRBJ2-1, the CDR3 gives the full variable domain: NAGVMQNPRHLVRRRGQEARLRCSPMKGHSHVYWYRQLPEEGLKFMVYLQKENIIDESGMPKERFSAEFPKEGPSILRIQQVVRGDSAAYFCASSPGTLNEQFFGPGTRLTVL.